A single sample gave rise to the 8 T cell receptor beta chains below, sequenced in a study of human thymus T cells. Resections from corrective heart surgery supplied the thymus tissue. Some clones are missing from TCRdb's copy, which holds only in-frame ones; the method was immunoSEQ multiplex PCR. Among approximately 70,000 clones listed, roughly 96% were seen once. The sequencing input was thymus tissue. The receptors stem from a girl younger than two with a congenital heart defect but otherwise immunologically healthy.

The DNA for the CDR3 is TGTGCCAGCAGCCAAGAGCTCGGGGCTGGCTACACCTTC. Translating it yields CASSQELGAGYTF. The chain is built from TRBV14 and TRBJ1-2; a weak D match, TRBD1 (5 bases). V shed 0 bases and J shed 7 bases, with 9 bases lying between them. Germline CDR1 is SGHDN and CDR2 is FVKESK. The CDR3 has 13 amino acids.

With regard to this clone: The sample carries other DNA sequences with the same CDR3. J is TRBJ1-2 and V is TRBV19; D not resolved. The CDR3 runs to 15 residues. V lost 4 bases and J lost 2, with 14 bases in between. The germline gives CDR1 LNHDA, CDR2 SQIVND (reference sequence). Written as DNA, the CDR3 is TGTGCCAGTAGTACGAAGTCGGAGGTGAACTATGGCTACACCTTC. This translates into CASSTKSEVNYGYTF.

This chain links TRBV5-4 with TRBJ2-1, with 8 bases fitting TRBD2. The CDR3 has 15 residues. In germline, CDR1 is SGHNT, CDR2 YYREEE (reference sequence). With V trimmed by 0 bases and J by 5 bases, 4 bases remained unmatched. Written as DNA, the CDR3 is TGTGCCAGCAGCTTGGGACTAGCGCTCCACAATGAGCAGTTCTTC. Its translation is CASSLGLALHNEQFF. Combining the CDR3 with reference TRBV5-4 and TRBJ2-1 gives the whole variable domain ETGVTQSPTHLIKTRGQQVTLRCSSQSGHNTVSWYQQALGQGPQFIFQYYREEENGRGNFPPRFSGLQFPNYSSELNVNALELDDSALYLCASSLGLALHNEQFFGPGTRLTVL.

This chain joins TRBV4-1 and TRBJ2-1, with a weak D call TRBD2 (6 bases). CDR3 length equals 16 residues. Germline V gene lookup returns CDR1 MGHRA and CDR2 YSYEKL. V dropped 0 bases and J dropped 8 bases, with 17 bases sitting between them. CDR3 sequence (DNA): TGCGCCAGCAGCCAAGATTCGACTAGAATTTTCGATGAGCAGTTCTTC. As protein: CASSQDSTRIFDEQFF.

The genes are TRBV10-3 and TRBJ1-3, with 7 nucleotides matching TRBD1. The CDR3 totals 18 residues. Germline CDR1 reads ENHRY; CDR2 reads SYGVKD. J lost 2 bases, V lost 5 bases, and 15 bases had no gene match. The CDR3 nucleotides are TGTGCCATCAGTCACGACCCACGGAAGACAGGGACTGGAAACACCATATATTTT. Protein product: CAISHDPRKTGTGNTIYF.

V and J are TRBV28 and TRBJ1-5; D gene ambiguous. The CDR3 is made up of 15 amino acids. Trimming shortened V by 3 bases and J by 0 bases, and 9 bases separated the two germline ends. Germline assignment: CDR1 MDHEN and CDR2 SYDVKM. CDR3 DNA sequence: TGTGCCAGCAGTTTTCGGCGTAATAGCAATCAGCCCCAGCATTTT. Encoded protein: CASSFRRNSNQPQHF.

The J gene is TRBJ2-2, the V gene TRBV28, with 10 bases identical to TRBD1. Germline CDR1 and CDR2: MDHEN and SYDVKM. Unmatched junction bases numbered 16, after V lost 2 bases and J lost 1 base. The CDR3 consists of 21 residues. The CDR3: CASSLAQGQGQIQGNTGELFF. In DNA, the CDR3 is TGTGCCAGCAGTTTAGCCCAGGGACAGGGGCAGATTCAGGGGAACACCGGGGAGCTGTTTTTT.

This sequence joins TRBV29-1 and TRBJ2-1, with D possibly TRBD2 on 6 matching bases. CDR3 length: 17 residues. V lost 2 bases to trimming and J lost 5 bases, with 22 bases between them. Germline V gene sequence: CDR1 SQVTM, CDR2 ANQGSEA. Here the CDR3 DNA reads TGCAGCGTTGAACCCCGGTTAACGGGAGTAATCGACAATGAGCAGTTCTTC. It codes for CSVEPRLTGVIDNEQFF.